Below, 29 T cell receptor beta chains from the same sample are listed, as sequenced in a study of CXCR3-negative and CXCR3-positive naive CD8 T cells. The libraries of TRB cDNA were constructed through 5' RACE using UMI labels. TCRdb reanalyzed the 5' RACE reads, giving one entry per CDR3 protein sequence and no DNA. The ten top clones account for roughly a quarter, within a sample of tens of thousands of distinct CDR3 sequences. Specimen: memory CD8+ T cells from blood. These receptors were obtained from a human donor in good health. Some clones in this sample may be carry-over from other donors' samples.

The chain joins TRBV29-1 to TRBJ2-5; no DNA is available, so the TRBD1 call from TCRdb remains unchecked. The V gene's germline CDR1 is SQVTM and CDR2 ANQGSEA. The CDR3 consists of 15 residues. The CDR3: CSVEGTDRGQETQYF.

The chain is built from TRBV6-5 and TRBJ2-1. The CDR3 consists of 12 residues. The germline V gene has CDR1 MNHEY and CDR2 SVGAGI. CDR3 sequence reads: CASSYGVGEQFF.

The chain carries TRBV29-1 and TRBJ2-3; TCRdb's D call of TRBD2 is untestable without DNA. The CDR3 consists of 15 residues. Germline V gene sequence: CDR1 SQVTM, CDR2 ANQGSEA. CDR3 protein: CSVPPGLGFTDTQYF.

The chain recombines TRBV14 with TRBJ2-2; the D gene TCRdb calls, TRBD1, cannot be checked with no DNA. The germline gives CDR1 SGHDN, CDR2 FVKESK. CDR3 length: 14 residues. CDR3 sequence reads: CASYRDTNTGELFF.

This chain links TRBV7-8 with TRBJ2-1; there is no DNA to check the TCRdb D call of TRBD2. Germline V gene data show CDR1 as SGHVS and CDR2 as FQNEAQ. There are 20 residues in the CDR3. The chain's CDR3 is CASSLHRRGLAGGSYNEQFF. Based on the CDR3 plus reference TRBV7-8 and TRBJ2-1, the full variable domain is GAGVSQSPRYKVAKRGQDVALRCDPISGHVSLFWYQQALGQGPEFLTYFQNEAQLDKSGLPSDRFFAERPEGSVSTLKIQRTQQEDSAVYLCASSLHRRGLAGGSYNEQFFGPGTRLTVL.

The rearrangement joins TRBV29-1 to TRBJ2-7; there is no DNA to check the TCRdb D call of TRBD1. The CDR3 runs 16 residues. CDR1 and CDR2 from the germline V gene are SQVTM and ANQGSEA. This CDR3 is CSADRGSGTDSYERYF.

V and J are TRBV12-3 or TRBV12-4 and TRBJ2-7; absent DNA, TCRdb's TRBD2 call cannot be checked. This CDR3 spans 15 amino acids. CDR3 in amino acids: CASRQTSGNSYEQYF.

The chain joins TRBV4-2 to TRBJ2-7. Germline CDR1 and CDR2: LGHNA and YNFKEQ. The CDR3 runs to 13 residues. The CDR3 protein is CASSQDITYEQYF.

The chain has TRBV5-1 and TRBJ1-4; the D call from TCRdb, TRBD1, cannot be confirmed without DNA. Germline CDR1 reads SGHRS; CDR2 reads YFSETQ. The CDR3 is 19 amino acids. CDR3 sequence: CASSLAGRDREGSNEKLFF.

The V call is TRBV2, the J call TRBJ2-1; TCRdb gives TRBD2 as the D gene, but with no DNA this cannot be confirmed. Germline V CDR1 and CDR2: SNHLY, FYNNEI. CDR3 size: 17 residues. The CDR3 loop reads CASSEALRDYYYNEQFF.

This chain links TRBV2 with TRBJ2-1; TCRdb lists TRBD1, though no DNA is available to test this call. Germline lookup yields CDR1 SNHLY and CDR2 FYNNEI. The CDR3 totals 15 residues. CDR3 residues: CASSEGAQVYNEQFF.

The chain combines TRBV4-1 with TRBJ2-1. CDR3 length: 11 residues. CDR1 and CDR2 (germline): MGHRA, YSYEKL. The CDR3 region is CASSQYNEQFF.

The V gene is TRBV29-1, the J gene TRBJ2-1; the TRBD1 assignment by TCRdb is unverifiable without DNA. Germline CDR1 SQVTM, CDR2 ANQGSEA. The CDR3 consists of 14 residues. CDR3 sequence: CSVAGTGDYNEQFF.

The chain combines TRBV20-1 with TRBJ1-1; the TCRdb D gene call, TRBD1, has no DNA to confirm it. There are 13 residues in the CDR3. Germline V CDR1 and CDR2: DFQATT, SNEGSKA (reference sequence). CDR3 region: CSASGDRETEAFF.

The rearrangement joins TRBV5-1 to TRBJ2-7; TCRdb calls TRBD2, which cannot be checked without DNA. Germline CDR1 reads SGHRS; CDR2 reads YFSETQ. The CDR3 runs to 13 residues. The CDR3 is CASSAGAPYEQYF.

The rearrangement links TRBV12-3 or TRBV12-4 to TRBJ2-1; as DNA is missing, the TRBD1 call by TCRdb cannot be tested. The CDR3 covers 13 residues. CDR3 amino acids: CASSFPNRLEQFF.

The rearrangement joins TRBV7-9 to TRBJ1-1; absent DNA, TCRdb's TRBD1 call cannot be checked. This CDR3 has 13 amino acids. Germline V gene sequence: CDR1 SEHNR, CDR2 FQNEAQ (reference sequence). CDR3 sequence: CASSLQGVPEAFF.

The CDR3 is CASSLRRVGSTEAFF. The J gene is TRBJ1-1, the V gene TRBV28. In germline, CDR1 is MDHEN, CDR2 SYDVKM. This CDR3 has 15 residues.

J is TRBJ1-2 and V is TRBV29-1. Germline V CDR1 and CDR2: SQVTM, ANQGSEA. The CDR3 is 12 residues long. This CDR3 is CSVEGLGGGYTF.

V gene TRBV20-1 combines with J gene TRBJ2-1; TCRdb names TRBD2, which stays unverified in the absence of DNA. The CDR3 runs 15 residues. CDR1 and CDR2 from the germline V gene are DFQATT and SNEGSKA (reference sequence). CDR3 region: CSARVGTSDINEQFF.

The chain couples TRBV29-1 to TRBJ2-7; the D call of TRBD1 rests on TCRdb alone, since no DNA is present to check it. This CDR3 comprises 14 residues. CDR1 and CDR2 (germline): SQVTM, ANQGSEA. CDR3: CSVEDPGHGYEQYF.

The chain combines TRBV3-1 with TRBJ2-3; TCRdb gives TRBD1 as the D gene, but with no DNA this cannot be confirmed. Germline CDR1 and CDR2: LGHDT and YNNKEL (reference sequence). This CDR3 spans 14 amino acids. CDR3 residues: CASSGGRDTDTQYF.

The J gene is TRBJ2-5, the V gene TRBV29-1; the TCRdb call, TRBD2, lacks DNA for checking. Germline-derived CDR1 and CDR2 are SQVTM and ANQGSEA. The CDR3 extends over 13 amino acids. CDR3 protein: CSVDSGSGETQYF.

The J gene is TRBJ2-5, the V gene TRBV14; the TRBD2 assignment by TCRdb is unverifiable without DNA. The CDR3 spans 15 residues. Looked up from germline, CDR1 is SGHDN and CDR2 is FVKESK. The CDR3 spells CASSPKRELGETQYF.

This sequence joins TRBV29-1 and TRBJ2-1; TCRdb outputs TRBD2, but without DNA this stays unchecked. The CDR3 spans 12 residues. Germline V gives CDR1 SQVTM, CDR2 ANQGSEA. The CDR3 sequence: CSVLAEGDEQFF.

Here the CDR3 reads CASSAQHRRGTTAFF. The chain couples TRBV7-7 to TRBJ1-1; TCRdb selects TRBD1, and the lack of DNA leaves this call unchecked. CDR1 SSHAT and CDR2 FNYEAQ come from the germline V gene (reference sequence). The CDR3 runs 15 residues.

The chain recombines TRBV29-1 with TRBJ2-7; without DNA, the TCRdb call of TRBD1 cannot be checked. The CDR3 runs to 13 residues. Per the germline V gene, CDR1 is SQVTM and CDR2 is ANQGSEA. The chain's CDR3 is CSAGDRVAYEQYF.

The chain joins TRBV20-1 to TRBJ1-4; the D call of TRBD1 rests on TCRdb alone, since no DNA is present to check it. In germline, CDR1 is DFQATT, CDR2 SNEGSKA (reference sequence). The CDR3 loop spans 14 amino acids. CDR3 sequence reads: CSATLTEPNEKLFF.

This chain links TRBV6-4 with TRBJ2-1; TCRdb proposes TRBD1, but this gene call is untestable without DNA. Looked up from germline, CDR1 is MRHNA and CDR2 is SNTAGT. This CDR3 is 14 amino acids long. The CDR3 loop is CASSVTGSSDEQFF.